This TCR beta chain originates from a study of PD-L1 blockade in urothelial cancer. Study-level points and caveats: Durable-benefit patients showed greater tumor-associated blood clone expansion at 3 weeks.

The V and J ends lost 6 bases and 4 bases respectively, with 24 bases between them. The CDR3 is made up of 17 amino acids. Per germline, CDR1 MDHEN and CDR2 SYDVKM. Generated by immunoSEQ multiplex PCR, the TCRdb table keeps only in-frame clones and is missing some. The sample has about 76,000 clones; roughly nine tenths are singletons. As for this clone: The antigen is not known.

Sample time point: pretreatment peripheral blood. The patients had locally advanced or metastatic urothelial carcinoma. This sequence originates from a man in his 70s with urothelial cancer. This rearrangement joins TRBV28 to TRBJ2-5, with D maybe TRBD1 (6 bases). Sequencing was performed on PBMCs, taken around atezolizumab (anti-PD-L1) treatment. DNA of the CDR3: TGTGCCAGCAGATCTCAGGGGCGCGGGCAGGGGCGAGAGACCCAGTACTTC. Translated, it gives CASRSQGRGQGRETQYF.